This entry is about one TCR beta chain. V shed 4 bases, J shed 0 bases, and the junction held 6 bases outside the gene matches. Per germline, CDR1 LGHDT and CDR2 YNNKEL (reference sequence). The CDR3 is 16 residues long. The sample is drawn from a study of T cell responses to AZD1222 COVID-19 vaccine. Produced via immunoSEQ multiplex PCR; TCRdb's table is partial and in-frame only. The table has about 72,000 clones, roughly 84% seen once; the top ten hold about 24%. The sequenced sample was peripheral blood, obtained on day 0 of AZD1222 vaccination. The clonotype comes from an adult in good health. The V gene is TRBV3-1 (or the pseudogene TRBV3-2), the J gene TRBJ2-1; 7 positions agree with TRBD2. DNA for the CDR3: TGTGCCAGCAGCCTATCGCGGGGGAGCTCCTACAATGAGCAGTTCTTC. Protein product: CASSLSRGSSYNEQFF.